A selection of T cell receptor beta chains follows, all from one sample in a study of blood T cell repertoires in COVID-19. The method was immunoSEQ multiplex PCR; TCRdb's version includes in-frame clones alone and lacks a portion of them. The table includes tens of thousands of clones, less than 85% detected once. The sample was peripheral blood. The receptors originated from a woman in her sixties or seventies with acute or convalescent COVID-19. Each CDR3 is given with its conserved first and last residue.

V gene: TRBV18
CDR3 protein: CASSPGLAGGDTQYF

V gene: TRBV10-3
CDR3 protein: CAISEREESNQPQHF

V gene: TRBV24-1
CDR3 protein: CATSGAPRETSTDTQYF

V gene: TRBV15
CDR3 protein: CATSRDRQGSYGYTF

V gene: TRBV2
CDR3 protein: CASKPGGPGTDTQYF

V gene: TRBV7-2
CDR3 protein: CASSLAGGPNEQFF

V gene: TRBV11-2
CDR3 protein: CASSLGGGIAKLFF

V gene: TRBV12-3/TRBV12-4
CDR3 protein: CASSRGQAYEQYF

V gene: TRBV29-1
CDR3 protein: CSVDWTGTTEAFF

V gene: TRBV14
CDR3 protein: CASSTTGGSGNEQFF

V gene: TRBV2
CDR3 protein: CASRVQGPGANVLTF

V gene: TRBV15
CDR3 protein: CATSRGQGRNKEKLFF

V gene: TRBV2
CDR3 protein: CASMRTANNSPLHF

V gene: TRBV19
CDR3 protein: CASSRLASSGTQYF

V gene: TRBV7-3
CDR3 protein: CASSSPGGGSPLHF

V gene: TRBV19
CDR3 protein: CASSTGQGPMSIF

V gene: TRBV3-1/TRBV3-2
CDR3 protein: CASSQDPGQRYEQYF

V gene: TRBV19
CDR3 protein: CASSLRGVETYEQYF

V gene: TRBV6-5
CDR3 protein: CASSTGGGSPLHF

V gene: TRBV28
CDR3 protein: CASQTANYGYTF

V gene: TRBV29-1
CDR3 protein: CSVLKWTGTGGSGNTIYF

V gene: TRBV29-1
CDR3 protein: CSGASGGLGNEQFF

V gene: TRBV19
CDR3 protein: CASSIVPLREGTEAFF

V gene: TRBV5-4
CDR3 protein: CASSLAGLAGADEQFF

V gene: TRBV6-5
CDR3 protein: CASSYRGAGSPLHF

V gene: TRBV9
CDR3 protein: CASSAGVANEQFF

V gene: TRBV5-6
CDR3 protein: CASSLEGILEAFF

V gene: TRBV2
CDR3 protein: CASSELGNTIYF

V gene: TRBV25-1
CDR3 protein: CASSDVGRGAFF

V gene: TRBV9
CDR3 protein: CASSVSSGGAVAKNIQYF

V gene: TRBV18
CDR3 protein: CASSPTGDSSGYTF

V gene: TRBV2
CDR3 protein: CASIQDTNTEAFF

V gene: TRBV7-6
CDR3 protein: CASSLASSGANTGELFF

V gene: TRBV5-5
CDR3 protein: CASSLLGTGGYEQYF

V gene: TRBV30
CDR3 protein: CAWSVQQNQPQHF

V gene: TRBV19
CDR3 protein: CASSMTGTSYEQYF

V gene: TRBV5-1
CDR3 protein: CASSSGYQETQYF

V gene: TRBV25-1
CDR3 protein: CASSESGPPGEQYF

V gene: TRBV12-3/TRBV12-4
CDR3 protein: CASSFAGREQYF

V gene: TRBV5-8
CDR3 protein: CASSPGTGLTDTQYF

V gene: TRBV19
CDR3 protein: CASSIPAGGRSIGELFF

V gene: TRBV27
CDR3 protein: CASSLVRGGSYNSPLHF

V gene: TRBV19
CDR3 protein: CASSIAGDEQYF

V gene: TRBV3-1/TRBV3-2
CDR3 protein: CASSQDKKSCWGSIRGYTNEKLFF

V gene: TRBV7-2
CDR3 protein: CASSPQPGLAINEQFF

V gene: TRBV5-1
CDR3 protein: CASKTGGGTEAFF

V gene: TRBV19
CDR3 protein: CASSSRSRGALANYGYTF

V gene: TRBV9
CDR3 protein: CASSPPGRAETQYF

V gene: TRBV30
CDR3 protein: CAWSVLSSGGFYTQYF

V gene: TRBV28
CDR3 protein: CASSLRGIYRGNEQFF

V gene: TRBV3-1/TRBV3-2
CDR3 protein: CASSQGTVRSNEQFF

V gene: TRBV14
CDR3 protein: CASSRGILPPLHF

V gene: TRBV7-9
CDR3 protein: CASSLDSDEQYF